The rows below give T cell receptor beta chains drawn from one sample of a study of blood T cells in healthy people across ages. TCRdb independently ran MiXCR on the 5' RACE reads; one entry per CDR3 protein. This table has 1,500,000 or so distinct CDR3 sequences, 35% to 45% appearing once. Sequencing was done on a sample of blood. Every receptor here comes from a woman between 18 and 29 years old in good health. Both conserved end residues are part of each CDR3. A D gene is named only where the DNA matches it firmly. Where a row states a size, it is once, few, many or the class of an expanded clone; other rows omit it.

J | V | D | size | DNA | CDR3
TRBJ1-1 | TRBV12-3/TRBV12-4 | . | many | TGTGCCAGCAGTTTAGAAGCTGAAGCTTTCTTT | CASSLEAEAFF
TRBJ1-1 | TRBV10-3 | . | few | TGTGCCATCAGTGAGTCTTCAGGCAGGGTGAACACTGAAGCTTTCTTT | CAISESSGRVNTEAFF
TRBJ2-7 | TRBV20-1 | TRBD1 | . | TGCAGTGCGGGGGACAGTGTCTCCTACGAGCAGTACTTC | CSAGDSVSYEQYF
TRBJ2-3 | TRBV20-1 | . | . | TGCAGTGCTAGAGTCGGGAGAAACACAGATACGCAGTATTTT | CSARVGRNTDTQYF
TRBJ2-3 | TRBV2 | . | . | TGTGCCAGCAGTGATGTGGGGAGCACAGATACGCAGTATTTT | CASSDVGSTDTQYF
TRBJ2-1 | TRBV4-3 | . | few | TGCGCCAGCAGCCAAGAGGAGGGCCGGTACAATGAGCAGTTCTTC | CASSQEEGRYNEQFF
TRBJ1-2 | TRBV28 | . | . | TGTGCCAGCAGTGTATTGGCAGGCTATGGCTACACCTTC | CASSVLAGYGYTF
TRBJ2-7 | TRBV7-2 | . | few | TGTGCCAGCAGCTTAACCCAACTAGCACACTACGAGCAGTACTTC | CASSLTQLAHYEQYF
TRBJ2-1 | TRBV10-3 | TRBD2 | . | TGTGCCCTATCTAGGAGCGGGGGGACTCAAGAGACCCAGTTCTTC | CALSRSGGTQETQFF
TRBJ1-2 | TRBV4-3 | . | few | TGCGCCAGCAGCCAAGGGTACAGGGAATTGACTGGCTACACCTTC | CASSQGYRELTGYTF
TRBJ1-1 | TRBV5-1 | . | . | TGCGCCAGCAGCCCGGGACTCCCGAACACTGAAGCTTTCTTT | CASSPGLPNTEAFF
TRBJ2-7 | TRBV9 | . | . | TGTGCCAGCAGCGTCACCGAAGAGTGGTACGAGCAGTACTTC | CASSVTEEWYEQYF
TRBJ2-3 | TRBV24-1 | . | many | TGTGCCACCAGTGATTTGCTTTTCGGGGGCACAGATACGCAGTATTTT | CATSDLLFGGTDTQYF
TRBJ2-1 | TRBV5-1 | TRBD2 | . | TGCGCCAGCAGCACTCCGACTAGCGGGGGGCAAAATGAGCAGTTCTTC | CASSTPTSGGQNEQFF
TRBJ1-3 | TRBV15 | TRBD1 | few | TGTGCCACCAGCTCGAACAGGGGGAGCTCTGGAAACACCATATATTTT | CATSSNRGSSGNTIYF
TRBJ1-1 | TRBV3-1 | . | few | TGTGCCAGCAGCCTGGGGGAAAGGGGCACTGAAGCTTTCTTT | CASSLGERGTEAFF
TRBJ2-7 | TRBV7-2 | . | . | TGTGCCAGCAGCATGGCCTGGGGGGGCTCCTACAATGAGCAGTACTTC | CASSMAWGGSYNEQYF
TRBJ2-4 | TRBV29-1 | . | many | TGCAGCGTTAAGTTGGGGACACTAAACATTCAGTACTTC | CSVKLGTLNIQYF
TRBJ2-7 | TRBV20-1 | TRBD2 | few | TGCAGTGCCCCGATCGAGCGGGACTCTGCCTACAATGAGCAGTACTTC | CSAPIERDSAYNEQYF
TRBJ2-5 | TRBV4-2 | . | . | TGTGCCAGCAGCCTCACTCAGGTTGACGGGGAGACCCAGTACTTC | CASSLTQVDGETQYF
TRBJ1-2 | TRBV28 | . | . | TGTGCCAGCAGTTTAGTGGGGAGCTACACCTTC | CASSLVGSYTF
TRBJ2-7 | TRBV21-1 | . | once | TGTGCCAGCAGCAAAGACATGCGGACGGATACTAGGGGGGGCGAGCAGTACTTC | CASSKDMRTDTRGGEQYF